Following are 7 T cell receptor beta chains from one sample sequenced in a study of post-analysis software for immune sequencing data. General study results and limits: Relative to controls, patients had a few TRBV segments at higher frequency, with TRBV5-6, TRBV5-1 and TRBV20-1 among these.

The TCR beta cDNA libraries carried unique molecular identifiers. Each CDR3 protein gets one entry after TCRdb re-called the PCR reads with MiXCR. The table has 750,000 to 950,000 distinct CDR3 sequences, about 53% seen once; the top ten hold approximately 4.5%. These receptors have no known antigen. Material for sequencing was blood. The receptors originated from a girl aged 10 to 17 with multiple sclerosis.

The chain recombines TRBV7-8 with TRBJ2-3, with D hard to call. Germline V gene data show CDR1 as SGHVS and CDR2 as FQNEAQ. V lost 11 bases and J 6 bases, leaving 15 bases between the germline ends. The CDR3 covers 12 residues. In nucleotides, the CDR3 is TGTGCCGTCCGCCCGGCCGTCGATACGCAGTATTTT. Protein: CAVRPAVDTQYF.

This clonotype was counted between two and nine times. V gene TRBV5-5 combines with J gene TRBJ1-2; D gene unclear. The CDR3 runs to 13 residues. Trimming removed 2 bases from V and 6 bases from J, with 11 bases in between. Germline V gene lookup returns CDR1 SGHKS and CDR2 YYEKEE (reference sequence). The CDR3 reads CASSFRGGDGYTF. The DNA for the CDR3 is TGTGCCAGCAGCTTTCGGGGTGGGGATGGCTACACCTTC.

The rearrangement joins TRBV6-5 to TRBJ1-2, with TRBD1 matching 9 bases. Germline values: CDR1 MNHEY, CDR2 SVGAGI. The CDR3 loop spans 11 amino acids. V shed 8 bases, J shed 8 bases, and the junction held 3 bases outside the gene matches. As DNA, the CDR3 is TGTGCCAGCGGACAGGGGAAGGGCTACACCTTC. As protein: CASGQGKGYTF.

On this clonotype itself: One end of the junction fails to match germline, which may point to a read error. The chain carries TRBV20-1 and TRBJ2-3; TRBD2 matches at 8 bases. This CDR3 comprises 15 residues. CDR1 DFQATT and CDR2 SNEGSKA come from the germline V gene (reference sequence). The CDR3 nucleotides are TGCAGTGCTAGAGGTGCCAGCGGGAGCAGAGATACGCAGTATTTT. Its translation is CSARGASGSRDTQYF.

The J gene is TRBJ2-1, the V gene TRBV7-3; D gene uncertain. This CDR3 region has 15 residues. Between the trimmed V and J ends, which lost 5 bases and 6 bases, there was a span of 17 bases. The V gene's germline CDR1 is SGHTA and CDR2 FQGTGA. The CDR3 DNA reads TGTGCCAGCAGCCCCATGGCCTCTAGTAGCAATGAGCAGTTCTTC. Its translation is CASSPMASSSNEQFF. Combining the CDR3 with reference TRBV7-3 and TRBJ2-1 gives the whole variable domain GAGVSQTPSNKVTEKGKYVELRCDPISGHTALYWYRQSLGQGPEFLIYFQGTGAADDSGLPNDRFFAVRPEGSVSTLKIQRTERGDSAVYLCASSPMASSSNEQFFGPGTRLTVL.

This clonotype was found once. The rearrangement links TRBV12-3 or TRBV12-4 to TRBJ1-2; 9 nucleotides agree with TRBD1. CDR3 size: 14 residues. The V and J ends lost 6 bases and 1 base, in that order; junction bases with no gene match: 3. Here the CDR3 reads CASSKGQGNYGYTF. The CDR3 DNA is TGTGCCAGCAGCAAGGGACAGGGTAACTATGGCTACACCTTC.

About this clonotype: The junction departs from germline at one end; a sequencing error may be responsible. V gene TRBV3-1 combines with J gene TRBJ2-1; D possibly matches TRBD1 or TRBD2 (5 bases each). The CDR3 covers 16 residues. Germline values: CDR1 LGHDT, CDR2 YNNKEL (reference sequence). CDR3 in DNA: TGTGCCAGCAGCCAAGTTGGGGGAGCCAACTACGATGAGCAGTTCTTC. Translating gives CASSQVGGANYDEQFF.